Each of the 8 T cell receptor beta chains below was sequenced from the same sample in a study of beta chain features in type 1 diabetes. Expressed TCRB transcripts were sequenced because the entire RNA isolate underwent reverse transcription. Clones were sequenced by immunoSEQ multiplex PCR, and TCRdb holds only the in-frame ones, with some missing. The table records 200,000 to 250,000 clones, 9.5% to 13% of them present only once. The sample comprised central memory CD4+ T cells from blood. These receptors came from a man aged 18 to 30 in good health.

This clone has a handful of counts. This chain uses TRBV30 with TRBJ2-3; D uncertain. Trimming cost V 1 base and J 4 bases, with 12 bases left between them. The CDR3 totals 14 residues. Germline loops: CDR1 GTSNPN, CDR2 SVGIG (reference sequence). The CDR3 spells CAWSGPSLADTQYF. DNA for the CDR3: TGTGCCTGGAGTGGACCCAGCTTGGCAGATACGCAGTATTTT.

The chain employs TRBV11-1 and TRBJ2-3; 8 bases are a match to TRBD2. CDR1 is SGHAT, CDR2 FQDESV, per germline (reference sequence). The V segment lost 7 bases and the J segment 3 bases; nucleotides outside the gene matches: 12. The CDR3 runs 16 residues. The CDR3 here is CASTVLGLAPTDTQYF. DNA for the CDR3: TGTGCCAGCACCGTCCTAGGACTAGCCCCAACAGATACGCAGTATTTT.

The chain combines TRBV6-1 with TRBJ2-1, with 9 bases aligning to TRBD1. Looked up from germline, CDR1 is MNHNS and CDR2 is SASEGT. CDR3 size: 14 residues. V lost 5 bases and J lost 8; bases outside the gene matches: 7. DNA of the CDR3: TGTGCCAGCAGTCAGGACAGGGGATCGGATGAGCAGTTCTTC. Protein product: CASSQDRGSDEQFF.

This clone appeared a few times. The chain recombines TRBV7-8 with TRBJ2-7; D unclear. Germline V gives CDR1 SGHVS, CDR2 FQNEAQ. This CDR3 is 13 amino acids long. V was cut by 5 bases and J by 1 base, with 9 bases left in between. CDR3 sequence (DNA): TGTGCCAGCAGCGAACGATGGTCCTACGAGCAGTACTTC. It is translated as CASSERWSYEQYF.

There are a few counts of this clone. The rearrangement joins TRBV10-3 to TRBJ2-5, with D perhaps matching TRBD1 or TRBD2 (7 bases each). Germline CDR1 reads ENHRY; CDR2 reads SYGVKD. Deletions cut 0 bases from V and 5 bases from J, with 13 bases between. The CDR3 has 15 residues. The CDR3 protein is CAISESRQGGETQYF. For the CDR3, the DNA is TGTGCCATCAGTGAGTCTCGACAGGGAGGGGAGACCCAGTACTTC.

This clone was observed a few times. The V call is TRBV19, the J call TRBJ2-1, with D maybe TRBD1 (6 bases). This CDR3 has 20 residues. The V gene's germline CDR1 is LNHDA and CDR2 SQIVND (reference sequence). The V end lost 5 bases, the J end lost 0 bases, and 26 bases lay between the germline ends. CDR3 amino acids: CASSPGPLRRAGASYNEQFF. In DNA form, the CDR3 reads TGTGCCAGTAGTCCGGGACCGTTAAGGAGAGCAGGGGCCTCCTACAATGAGCAGTTCTTC.

The table lists this clone with a few counts. The V gene is TRBV5-6, the J gene TRBJ2-7; 7 nucleotides agree with TRBD1. CDR1 SGHDT and CDR2 YYEEEE come from the germline V gene. V gave up 0 bases and J gave up 6 bases; unmatched junction bases: 12. The CDR3 runs to 16 residues. The CDR3 here is CASSLATGASFGEQYF. CDR3 bases: TGTGCCAGCAGCTTGGCCACAGGGGCTTCGTTTGGCGAGCAGTACTTC.

The genes are TRBV30 and TRBJ1-1, with D perhaps TRBD1 (5 bases). The CDR3 loop spans 13 amino acids. Trimming left V 4 bases short and J 5 bases short, with 14 bases between. Per germline, CDR1 GTSNPN and CDR2 SVGIG (reference sequence). The CDR3 DNA reads as TGTGCCTGGACTGACTGGCGGGGGACTGAAGCTTTCTTT. Translation: CAWTDWRGTEAFF.